This TCR beta chain was identified in a study of CD8+ T cells in alopecia areata (dated by TCRdb to the late 2010s). General notes on the study: Treated patients were enrolled in an open-label pilot trial of oral tofacitinib, 5 to 10 mg twice daily, for moderate-to-severe alopecia areata. immunoSEQ multiplex PCR using 35 Vbeta forward primers and 13 Jbeta reverse primers was used to amplify TCRbeta CDR3 regions. In humans, TCRbeta sequencing was performed on scalp tissue and on sorted CD4+ and CD8+ peripheral blood T cells from healthy controls and from patients with patchy or totalis/universalis alopecia areata. RNA was extracted with the PAXgene miRNA kit for fixed scalp, the miRNeasy kit for PBMCs, and the RNeasy kit for mouse skin. Clonality in the scalp was compared among normal scalp (n=4), patchy alopecia areata scalp (n=8), and alopecia totalis/universalis scalp (n=8). Patients stayed on tofacitinib for 6 to 18 months and then had 6 months of follow-up off drug so that delayed response and recurrence could be assessed. To study T cell clonal expansion in alopecia areata, the researchers applied high-throughput TCRbeta sequencing to both the C3H/HeJ mouse model and human patients. Biopsies were taken from tofacitinib-treated patients at baseline and again at 4 and 24 weeks into treatment, and several of those patients also had a later scalp biopsy.

The library was obtained by the immunoSEQ multiplex PCR assay. For TCR sequencing, RNA was extracted from every sample and reverse transcribed into cDNA to serve as template. SuperScript III was used for first-strand cDNA synthesis, primed with a 2:1 mix of oligo-dT and random hexamers. A synthetic immune receptor repertoire was used to assess amplification bias, and residual bias was removed computationally. From the authors' description of their analysis: Raw reads were preprocessed to remove errors, and CDR3 was defined by IMGT conventions from the conserved cysteine to phenylalanine. Clonality was computed by normalizing Shannon entropy by log2 of the number of productive unique TCRs and subtracting the result from 1. Scalp TCRbeta sequences were cross-referenced with sorted blood CD4 and CD8 repertoires so that the CD4 or CD8 identity of scalp clones could be inferred. Held by TCRdb, this immuneACCESS table contains in-frame sequences only and omits some clones. Under half of the omission traces to an unresolved V gene where checked; the cause of the rest is unknown. V and J calls and clone size are copied from that table; D and trimming were computed from the DNA. In this sample the table shows about 13,000 clones, roughly 55% of which occur a single time. 11% of the sample is taken by the ten largest.

Of note for this clone: Its antigen has not been determined. No much larger clone is present one base from it, and per-base qualities are unavailable.

In the paper's terms, the time point label means: baseline before oral tofacitinib. From alopecia areata patients, peripheral blood was collected along with lesional scalp punch biopsies. Scalp biopsies from humans were placed right away in PAXgene tissue containers for fixation. Overall study results and their limits: Unlike mouse skin, which is dominated by gammadelta T cells, normal human skin has resident alphabeta T cells that are also sequenced, and this complicates analysis of the scalp TCR repertoire. Compared with normal scalp, lesional scalp, particularly in alopecia totalis/universalis, had higher clonality and more expanded CD8+ clones, which suggests antigenic drive. TCR sequences shared between patients were less clear than in mice, possibly partly because of HLA diversity in the patient population.

Based on the germline V gene, the CDR1 and CDR2 sequences are MNHGY and SVAAGI. From the cysteine up to the phenylalanine, the CDR3 has a length of 16 residues. Only the CDR3 DNA is retained, 48 bases long and in frame from the first base. Trimming takes 7 bases from V and 4 bases from J, and the germline ends sit 22 bases apart. This receptor chain uses TRBV6-9 and TRBJ1-2, and possibly TRBD1, on 6 matching bases. This clonotype was sampled from a human donor with alopecia areata. The sample was skin, taken at week 0. The CDR3 protein sequence reads: CASTTYRVGGPYGYTF. At the DNA level, the sequence is TGTGCCAGCACCACATACAGGGTTGGAGGGCCCTATGGCTACACCTTC.